The TCR beta chain described here comes from a study of tumor-infiltrating lymphocytes in primary liver carcinoma. This clonotype has at least ten counts. Unsorted bulk tissue (roughly 17-33 mg) underwent RNA and DNA co-extraction. A constant-region primer primed TCR beta cDNA synthesis from about 530 ng of total RNA. Libraries for TCR beta were built through three nested multiplex PCR rounds, which together made up a slightly modified ARM-PCR procedure. Investigators reported that the first two PCR rounds, at around 11 cycles each, used TRBV1-TRBV30 forward primers with a C-beta reverse primer. Using its own MiXCR run on the multiplex PCR reads, TCRdb lists one record per CDR3 protein. The sample shows 70,000 to 95,000 distinct CDR3 sequences, over 60% of them seen only once. The germline CDR1 and CDR2 sequences are MGHRA and YSYEKL. The CDR3 length is 14 residues. The V end lost 6 bases, the J end lost 1 base, and 12 bases lay between the germline ends.

The sample taken for sequencing was liver tumor tissue from sampling region 4. Subset specified: tumor region T4, right-lateral pole. The genes are TRBV4-1 and TRBJ1-1; a weak D match, TRBD1 (6 bases). This TCR derives from a man aged 35 to 55 with primary liver carcinoma and hepatitis B virus infection. Here the CDR3 DNA reads TGCGCCAGCAGAGGGACATTGACGAACACTGAAGCTTTCTTT. This encodes CASRGTLTNTEAFF.